The present T cell receptor beta chain was sequenced within a study of blood T cell repertoires in COVID-19. Study context: The United States, Italy and Spain provided the acute and convalescent COVID-19 samples. From T cells, B-cell-depleted T cells, or PBMCs came the material, which was cDNA or gDNA.

In the study's own analysis: Cell counts per sample came from amplifying reference gene primers. Profiling relied on immunoSEQ multiplex PCR, and the TCRdb table lists in-frame clones only, not all of them. The V and J calls and clone size come from that table; D and trimming were worked out from the DNA. The profile shows roughly 74,000 clones, approximately 84% of them singletons. The CDR3 runs 13 residues. The V gene lost 3 bases and the J gene lost 6 bases, with 12 bases spanning the gap. CDR1 and CDR2 from the germline V gene are SGHRS and YFSETQ. This receptor was taken from a man between 65 and 85 years old with acute or convalescent COVID-19. This chain links TRBV5-1 with TRBJ1-1, with D perhaps matching TRBD1 (6 bases). Sequenced: peripheral blood. The CDR3 DNA sequence: TGCGCCAGCAGCTGGTCGGACAGCTCTGAAGCTTTCTTT. It specifies CASSWSDSSEAFF.